A selection of T cell receptor beta chains follows, all from one sample in a study of cytomegalovirus exposure and HLA in healthy donors. Produced via immunoSEQ multiplex PCR; TCRdb's table is partial and in-frame only. The table lists about 130,000 clones, over 75% of them singletons. The sequenced material came from PBMCs. These TCRs come from a boy under 18 in good health and CMV-seronegative. CDR3s include the opening cysteine and the closing phenylalanine or tryptophan. D genes are given only for firm matches. The size field is filled for only some rows; it gives once, few, many or a size class.

TRBV27	TRBJ2-1	TRBD2	once	CASSRGGPYNEQFF	TGTGCCAGCAGTCGCGGGGGGCCCTACAATGAGCAGTTCTTC
TRBV5-1	TRBJ2-5	TRBD2	-	CASSLATGGQETQYF	TGCGCCAGCAGCTTGGCCACGGGAGGGCAAGAGACCCAGTACTTC
TRBV19	TRBJ1-5	TRBD1	-	CASKGQDSNQPQHF	TGTGCCAGTAAGGGACAGGATAGCAATCAGCCCCAGCATTTT
TRBV7-9	TRBJ2-7	TRBD2	-	CASSLAPTSGSGEQYF	TGTGCCAGCAGCTTAGCCCCAACTAGCGGGAGCGGGGAGCAGTACTTC
TRBV14	TRBJ1-2	-	-	CASSQAFATARNYGYTF	TGTGCCAGCAGCCAAGCTTTCGCGACAGCGCGAAACTATGGCTACACCTTC
TRBV28	TRBJ1-4	-	-	CASFQGWGATNEKLFF	TGTGCCAGCTTCCAAGGCTGGGGGGCAACTAATGAAAAACTGTTTTTT
TRBV9	TRBJ2-7	-	-	CASSVEPGREQYF	TGTGCCAGCAGCGTAGAACCAGGGAGGGAGCAGTACTTC
TRBV13	TRBJ2-2	TRBD1	-	CASRRQGAGELFF	TGTGCCAGCAGACGACAGGGCGCCGGGGAGCTGTTTTTT
TRBV7-2	TRBJ1-6	TRBD1	-	CASSYGQGGSSPLHF	TGTGCCAGCAGCTACGGACAGGGGGGCAGTTCACCCCTCCACTTT
TRBV7-2	TRBJ2-5	-	-	CASSFSPVGVQETQYF	TGTGCCAGCAGCTTCAGCCCGGTGGGAGTCCAAGAGACCCAGTACTTC
TRBV11-2	TRBJ2-2	TRBD1	-	CASRTGQVLLTGELFF	TGTGCCAGCAGGACCGGACAGGTCCTACTCACCGGGGAGCTGTTTTTT
TRBV5-1	TRBJ2-3	TRBD2	-	CASTTGLASDTQYF	TGCGCCAGCACCACCGGACTAGCTTCAGATACGCAGTATTTT
TRBV19	TRBJ1-1	-	-	CASSLPQGRNTEAFF	TGTGCCAGTAGTCTTCCACAGGGTAGGAACACTGAAGCTTTCTTT
TRBV15	TRBJ1-5	-	-	CATSRAYSNQPQHF	TGTGCCACCAGCAGAGCTTATAGCAATCAGCCCCAGCATTTT
TRBV6-1	TRBJ1-6	-	-	CASSTNQANSPLHF	TGTGCCAGCAGCACGAACCAGGCAAATTCACCCCTCCACTTT
TRBV20-1	TRBJ2-5	-	few	CSAQNQETQYF	TGCAGTGCTCAGAACCAAGAGACCCAGTACTTC
TRBV5-1	TRBJ2-1	-	-	CASSLVEVLRDNEQFF	TGCGCCAGCAGCTTGGTGGAGGTGCTCCGAGACAATGAGCAGTTCTTC
TRBV4-2	TRBJ2-2	TRBD2	-	CASSQLAGASGELFF	TGTGCCAGCAGCCAACTAGCGGGCGCATCCGGGGAGCTGTTTTTT
TRBV19	TRBJ1-1	-	-	CASSIDRGAEAFF	TGTGCCAGTAGTATAGACAGGGGTGCTGAAGCTTTCTTT
TRBV7-2	TRBJ2-7	TRBD1	once	CASSQNPGQGREQYF	TGTGCCAGCAGCCAAAACCCGGGACAGGGGCGCGAGCAGTACTTC
TRBV5-1	TRBJ2-1	-	few	CASSLWGYAGNEQFF	TGCGCCAGCAGCTTGTGGGGTTACGCGGGGAATGAGCAGTTCTTC
TRBV27	TRBJ2-3	TRBD1	-	CASSLGNPGQRTDTQYF	TGTGCCAGCAGTTTAGGAAACCCGGGACAGAGAACAGATACGCAGTATTTT
TRBV11-3	TRBJ2-5	-	-	CASSFSASGYRETQYF	TGTGCCAGCAGCTTCTCCGCTAGTGGGTATCGAGAGACCCAGTACTTC
TRBV7-9	TRBJ1-4	-	few	CASSLGGTEKLFF	TGTGCCAGCAGCCTGGGAGGGACGGAAAAACTGTTTTTT
TRBV19	TRBJ1-1	-	few	CASSQGTNTEAFF	TGTGCCAGTAGCCAGGGCACGAACACTGAAGCTTTCTTT
TRBV9	TRBJ2-2	TRBD1	-	CASSVVSQGAGTLYTGELFF	TGTGCCAGCAGCGTAGTTAGTCAGGGGGCCGGGACTTTATACACCGGGGAGCTGTTTTTT
TRBV5-1	TRBJ1-4	TRBD1	-	CASSLASGRGQEKLFF	TGCGCCAGCAGCTTGGCCTCAGGCAGGGGGCAGGAAAAACTGTTTTTT
TRBV5-4	TRBJ1-2	-	once	CASSFRGLNYGYTF	TGTGCCAGCAGCTTTAGGGGATTGAACTATGGCTACACCTTC